This T cell receptor (beta chain) is from a study of T-cell reconstitution after alpha-beta-depleted transplantation in children. This CDR3 comprises 18 residues. Germline CDR1 is SGHVS and CDR2 is FQNEAQ. With respect to this clonotype: One end of the junction is discordant with germline, which a read error may explain.

A library of TCRbeta sequences, prepared with unique molecular identifiers, was generated. TCRdb ran MiXCR on the PCR reads and lists one entry per CDR3 protein. This sample has 200,000 to 250,000 distinct CDR3 sequences; roughly a tenth occur once, and the top ten carry approximately 5.9%. The rearrangement joins TRBV7-8 to TRBJ1-3; no clear D. Sequences were derived from PBMCs from the stem cell graft donor, sampled from the stem cell graft. This receptor was identified in a human donor who donated a stem cell graft to a child with acute lymphoblastic leukemia. The CDR3 region is CASTLARVSEGSGNTIYF. The CDR3 nucleotides are TGTGCCAGCACCTTAGCGCGGGTGAGCGAGGGCTCTGGAAACACCATATATTTT.